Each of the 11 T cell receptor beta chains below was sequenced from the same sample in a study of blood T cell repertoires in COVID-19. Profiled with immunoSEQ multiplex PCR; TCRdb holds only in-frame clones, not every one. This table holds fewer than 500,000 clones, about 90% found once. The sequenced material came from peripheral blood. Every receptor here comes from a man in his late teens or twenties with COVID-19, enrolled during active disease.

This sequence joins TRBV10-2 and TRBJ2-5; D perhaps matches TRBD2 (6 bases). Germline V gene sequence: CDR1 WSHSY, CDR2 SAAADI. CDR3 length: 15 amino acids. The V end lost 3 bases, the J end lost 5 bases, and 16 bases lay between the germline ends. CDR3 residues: CASSELAVQRETQYF. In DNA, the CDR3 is TGCGCCAGCAGTGAATTAGCGGTCCAGCGGGAGACCCAGTACTTC.

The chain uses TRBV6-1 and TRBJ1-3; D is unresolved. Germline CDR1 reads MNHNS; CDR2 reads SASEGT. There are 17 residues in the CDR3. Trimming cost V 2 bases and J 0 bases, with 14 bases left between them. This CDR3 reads CASSESLRESSGNTIYF. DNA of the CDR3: TGTGCCAGCAGTGAATCTCTTCGGGAGAGCTCTGGAAACACCATATATTTT.

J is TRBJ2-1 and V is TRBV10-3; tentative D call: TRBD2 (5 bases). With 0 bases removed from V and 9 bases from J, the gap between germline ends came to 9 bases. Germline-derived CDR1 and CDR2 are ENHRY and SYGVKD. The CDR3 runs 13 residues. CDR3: CAISESIGGEQFF. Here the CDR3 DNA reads TGTGCCATCAGTGAGTCCATCGGAGGTGAGCAGTTCTTC.

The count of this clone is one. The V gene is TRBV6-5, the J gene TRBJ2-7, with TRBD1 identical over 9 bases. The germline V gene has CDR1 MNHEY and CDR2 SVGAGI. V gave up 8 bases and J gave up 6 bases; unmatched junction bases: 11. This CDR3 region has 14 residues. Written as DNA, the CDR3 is TGTGCCAGCCTCGCGGGACAGGGTGGGCTCGAGCAGTACTTC. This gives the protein CASLAGQGGLEQYF.

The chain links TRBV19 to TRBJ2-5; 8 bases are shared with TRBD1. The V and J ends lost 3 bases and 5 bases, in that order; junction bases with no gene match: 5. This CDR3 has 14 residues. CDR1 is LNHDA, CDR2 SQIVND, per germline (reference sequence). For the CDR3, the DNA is TGTGCCAGTAGTATCCGGGACAGGTTGGAGACCCAGTACTTC. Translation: CASSIRDRLETQYF. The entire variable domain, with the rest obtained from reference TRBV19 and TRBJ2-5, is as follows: DGGITQSPKYLFRKEGQNVTLSCEQNLNHDAMYWYRQDPGQGLRLIYYSQIVNDFQKGDIAEGYSVSREKKESFPLTVTSAQKNPTAFYLCASSIRDRLETQYFGPGTRLLVL.

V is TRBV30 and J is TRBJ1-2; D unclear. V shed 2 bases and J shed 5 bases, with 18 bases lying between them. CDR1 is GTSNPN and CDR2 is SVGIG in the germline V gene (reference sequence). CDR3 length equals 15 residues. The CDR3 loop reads CAWSYSTVSLYGYTF. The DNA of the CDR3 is TGTGCCTGGAGTTACTCTACCGTCTCCCTATATGGCTACACCTTC.

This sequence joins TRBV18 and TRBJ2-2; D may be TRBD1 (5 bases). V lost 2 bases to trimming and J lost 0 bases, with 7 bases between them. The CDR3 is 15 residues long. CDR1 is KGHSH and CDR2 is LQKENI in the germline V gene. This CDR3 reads CASSPGASNTGELFF. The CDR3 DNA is TGTGCCAGCTCACCAGGGGCGTCGAACACCGGGGAGCTGTTTTTT.

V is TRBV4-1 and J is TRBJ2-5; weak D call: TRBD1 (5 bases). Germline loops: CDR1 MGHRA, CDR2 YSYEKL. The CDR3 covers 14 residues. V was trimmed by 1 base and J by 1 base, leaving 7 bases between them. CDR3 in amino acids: CASSQGGSQETQYF. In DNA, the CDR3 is TGCGCCAGCAGCCAAGGGGGCAGCCAAGAGACCCAGTACTTC.

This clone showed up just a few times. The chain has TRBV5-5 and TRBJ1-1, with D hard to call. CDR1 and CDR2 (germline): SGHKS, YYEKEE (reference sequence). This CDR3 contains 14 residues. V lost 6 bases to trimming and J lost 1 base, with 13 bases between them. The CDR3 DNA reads TGTGCCAGCAATTGGGCCGCTGGGAACACTGAAGCTTTCTTT. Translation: CASNWAAGNTEAFF.

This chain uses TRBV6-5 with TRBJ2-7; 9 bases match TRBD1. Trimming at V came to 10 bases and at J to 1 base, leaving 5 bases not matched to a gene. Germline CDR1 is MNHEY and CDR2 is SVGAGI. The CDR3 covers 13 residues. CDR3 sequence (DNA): TGTGCCATCAGGACAGGGGCATCCTACGAGCAGTACTTC. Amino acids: CAIRTGASYEQYF.

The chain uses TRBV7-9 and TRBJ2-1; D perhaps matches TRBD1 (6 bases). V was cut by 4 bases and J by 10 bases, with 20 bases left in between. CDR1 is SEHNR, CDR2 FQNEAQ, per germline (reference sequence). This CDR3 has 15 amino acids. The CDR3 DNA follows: TGTGCCAGCAGCTCAGGGGTGTCGGGGTTAATAGAGCAGTTCTTC. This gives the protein CASSSGVSGLIEQFF.